Each of the 26 T cell receptor beta chains below was sequenced from the same sample in a study of tumor-infiltrating lymphocytes in primary liver carcinoma. From around 500 ng of total RNA, TCR beta-specific cDNA was reverse-transcribed using a constant-region primer. What produced the TCR beta libraries was three nested multiplex PCR rounds using slightly modified ARM-PCR. Forward primers for TRBV1-TRBV30 and a C-beta reverse primer served the first two PCR rounds, at 10 cycles each. TCRdb reanalysed the multiplex PCR reads using MiXCR and keeps one entry per CDR3 protein. The profile shows some 320,000 distinct CDR3 sequences, 65% of them singletons. Unsorted whole blood yielded the blood RNA, and germline DNA was also extracted. Sequenced: peripheral blood. The source is a man in his forties with primary liver carcinoma and hepatitis B virus infection.

This clonotype has only one observation. One end of the junction fails to match germline, which may point to a read error. The V call is TRBV11-2, the J call TRBJ2-5; D is possibly TRBD2 (5 bases). Germline CDR1 and CDR2: SGHAT and FQNNGV. This CDR3 comprises 11 residues. In DNA, the CDR3 is TGTGCCAGCGGACTGAGCAAGACTCAGTACTTC. Translation: CASGLSKTQYF.

This chain joins TRBV6-6 and TRBJ2-7, with 7 positions matching TRBD2. Germline CDR1 MNHNY, CDR2 SVGAGI (reference sequence). The V and J ends lost 2 bases and 3 bases, in that order; junction bases with no gene match: 4. CDR3 length: 14 residues. The CDR3 loop is CASSYPGGGYEQYF. DNA for the CDR3: TGTGCCAGCAGTTACCCGGGAGGAGGCTACGAGCAGTACTTC.

Notes on this clonotype: A junction boundary mismatches the germline segment, possibly from a read error. CDR3 amino acids: CAGSLQAQGNQPQHF. CDR3 nucleotides: TGTGCCGGCAGTTTGCAGGCACAGGGCAATCAGCCCCAGCATTTT. The chain has TRBV12-3 or TRBV12-4 and TRBJ1-5; the D gene is possibly TRBD1 (5 bases). The CDR3 consists of 15 residues.

About this clonotype itself: The missing conserved phenylalanine or tryptophan at the end of this CDR3 makes a read error likely. The V call is TRBV29-1, the J call TRBJ2-3; 10 bases line up with TRBD2. The CDR3 contains 15 residues. Looked up from germline, CDR1 is SQVTM and CDR2 is ANQGSEA. The CDR3 sequence: CSVLGTSEHTGTQYL. As DNA, the CDR3 is TGCAGCGTTCTCGGGACTAGCGAACACACAGGTACGCAGTATCTT.

On this clonotype: A much larger clonotype is one base distant, so this may be a read error. The chain links TRBV29-1 to TRBJ1-1; D remains ambiguous. Germline CDR1 reads SQVTM; CDR2 reads ANQGSEA. Trimming removed 4 bases from V and 3 bases from J, with 12 bases in between. The CDR3 covers 13 residues. The CDR3 is CSVVGWPDTEAFF. The DNA for the CDR3 is TGCAGCGTTGTAGGCTGGCCTGACACTGAAGCTTTCTTT.

With respect to this clonotype: A much larger clonotype is one base distant, so this may be a read error. The gene calls are TRBV29-1 and TRBJ1-1, with a tentative D call TRBD1 (5 bases). The V end lost 3 bases, the J end lost 3 bases, and 14 bases lay between the germline ends. This CDR3 comprises 14 residues. CDR1 is SQVTM and CDR2 is ANQGSEA in the germline V gene. CDR3 residues: CSVDKGRTDTEAFF. As DNA, the CDR3 is TGCAGCGTTGACAAGGGGCGGACGGACACTGAAGCTTTCTTT.

Only a few counts were recorded for this clonotype. This chain links TRBV28 with TRBJ1-5, with D unresolved. CDR1 and CDR2 (germline): MDHEN, SYDVKM. The CDR3 length is 16 residues. V was trimmed by 5 bases and J by 3 bases, leaving 17 bases between them. Here the CDR3 DNA reads TGTGCCAGCAGTCCCAACATAGGGTCGTTCAATCAGCCCCAGCATTTT. Amino acids: CASSPNIGSFNQPQHF.

This sequence joins TRBV28 and TRBJ2-7, with 10 bases aligning to TRBD1. With 7 bases clipped from V and 2 bases from J, the junction kept 8 bases outside the gene matches. The CDR3 totals 15 residues. From germline, CDR1 is MDHEN and CDR2 SYDVKM. DNA for the CDR3: TGTGCCAGCACCCGGGGGGGGACAGGGGCCTACGAGCAGTACTTC. As protein: CASTRGGTGAYEQYF.

The chain uses TRBV7-9 and TRBJ2-7, with TRBD2 identical over 10 bases. The V segment lost 7 bases and the J segment 5 bases; nucleotides outside the gene matches: 11. The CDR3 has 15 amino acids. Germline V gives CDR1 SEHNR, CDR2 FQNEAQ (reference sequence). The CDR3: CASNPKREGLHEQYF. CDR3 DNA sequence: TGTGCCAGCAACCCCAAGCGGGAGGGCCTCCACGAGCAGTACTTC.

This clonotype has ten or more counts. V usage is TRBV6-5 and J usage is TRBJ2-5; D remains unclear. V was shortened by 4 bases and J by 5 bases, with 11 bases between the two germline ends. Germline V lookup: CDR1 MNHEY, CDR2 SVGAGI. This CDR3 region has 13 residues. DNA for the CDR3: TGTGCCAGCAGTTCGACGGAAGGGGAGACCCAGTACTTC. Translating it yields CASSSTEGETQYF.

The genes are TRBV11-2 and TRBJ2-5; a possible D gene is TRBD2 (5 bases). V lost 2 bases to trimming and J lost 5 bases, with 12 bases between them. The germline V gene has CDR1 SGHAT and CDR2 FQNNGV. The CDR3 has 14 residues. The CDR3 protein is CASSLREGGETQYF. CDR3 nucleotide sequence: TGTGCCAGCAGCTTACGTGAGGGCGGGGAGACCCAGTACTTC.

For this clonotype: A read error may be the cause here, since a much bigger clone is one base away. This is likely a read error, given that the CDR3 carries no conserved phenylalanine or tryptophan at its end. CDR3 loop: CASSAGGTNQPQHL. For the CDR3, the DNA is TGTGCCAGCAGCGCCGGGGGGACGAATCAGCCCCAGCATCTT. The chain combines TRBV6-1 with TRBJ1-5, with a weak D call TRBD1 (5 bases). Trimming pared 6 bases from V and 4 bases from J, leaving 13 bases between. This CDR3 spans 14 amino acids. Germline V gene sequence: CDR1 MNHNS, CDR2 SASEGT.

With respect to this clonotype: A read error is likely, as this CDR3 ends without the conserved phenylalanine or tryptophan. V is TRBV5-1 and J is TRBJ2-3, with a weak D call TRBD2 (7 bases). The CDR3 runs to 15 residues. Germline CDR1 SGHRS, CDR2 YFSETQ. Trimming removed 2 bases at V and 5 bases at J, with 15 bases between. The CDR3 region is CASSFGTREGDTQYS. The CDR3 DNA reads TGCGCCAGCAGCTTCGGGACAAGGGAGGGAGATACGCAGTATTCT.

A note on this clonotype: This clone may be a read error of a much larger clone one base away. The rearrangement joins TRBV6-6 to TRBJ2-3; 13 positions agree with TRBD2. The J segment lost 2 bases and the V segment lost 7 bases, leaving 9 bases of the junction unmatched. Germline CDR1 is MNHNY and CDR2 is SVGAGI (reference sequence). This CDR3 is 17 amino acids long. CDR3 loop: CASNLLGTSGITDTQYF. The DNA of the CDR3 is TGTGCCAGCAATTTATTGGGGACTAGCGGGATCACAGATACGCAGTATTTT.

The chain links TRBV29-1 to TRBJ2-5; possibly TRBD1 for D (5 bases). The V gene's germline CDR1 is SQVTM and CDR2 ANQGSEA. Trimming stripped 0 bases from V and 6 bases from J, with 17 bases between. The CDR3 spans 15 residues. The CDR3 region has the DNA TGCAGCGTTGAAGATGCAACGGACATTCTGAAGACCCAGTACTTC. Translation gives CSVEDATDILKTQYF.

Details on this clonotype: An end of the junction differs from the germline gene, which may be a read error. The chain recombines TRBV11-2 with TRBJ2-1; 7 nucleotides match TRBD2. This CDR3 contains 16 residues. The germline V gene has CDR1 SGHAT and CDR2 FQNNGV. CDR3 nucleotides: TGTACCAGCAGCTTAGGCTTCGGGACTAACGGTCCATGGCGGTTCTTC. This encodes CTSSLGFGTNGPWRFF. The full variable domain, rest sourced from reference TRBV11-2 and TRBJ2-1, is EAGVAQSPRYKIIEKRQSVAFWCNPISGHATLYWYQQILGQGPKLLIQFQNNGVVDDSQLPKDRFSAERLKGVDSTLKIQPAKLEDSAVYLCTSSLGFGTNGPWRFFGPGTRLTVL.

As for this clonotype: A much larger clone is a single base away; this may be a read error. This chain joins TRBV4-1 and TRBJ2-7, with 7 bases aligning to TRBD1. The CDR3 extends over 16 amino acids. V lost 3 bases to trimming and J lost 5 bases; unmatched junction nucleotides: 13. Germline loops: CDR1 MGHRA, CDR2 YSYEKL. This CDR3 reads CASSQGQTGKGDEQYF. CDR3 bases: TGCGCCAGCAGCCAGGGACAGACAGGGAAGGGGGACGAGCAGTACTTC.

A note on this clonotype: It may be a read error: a sequence one base away is much more abundant. The chain joins TRBV6-1 to TRBJ1-5; D is undetermined. Per germline, CDR1 MNHNS and CDR2 SASEGT. The V end lost 10 bases, the J end lost 4 bases, and 11 bases lay between the germline ends. The CDR3 length is 12 residues. CDR3 DNA: TGTGCCATACAGAGGATTAATCAGCCCCAGCATTTT. This gives the protein CAIQRINQPQHF.

To note about this clonotype: One end of the junction is discordant with germline, which a read error may explain. The rearrangement uses TRBV11-3 and TRBJ2-1; possible D gene TRBD2, 5 bases. CDR3 length: 16 residues. Germline V CDR1 and CDR2: SGHNT, YENEEA. CDR3 nucleotide sequence: TGTGCCAGCAGCTTATTGCAGGAGGCCCCATACAATGATCAGTTCTTC. Translation gives CASSLLQEAPYNDQFF.

About this clonotype: This sequence may be a read error, since a much larger clone differs from it by one base. The chain uses TRBV29-1 and TRBJ2-3, with no clear D. This CDR3 region has 12 residues. Germline V CDR1 and CDR2: SQVTM, ANQGSEA. In nucleotides, the CDR3 is TGCAGGGTTGATACCGACACAGATACGCAGTATTTT. Translated: CRVDTDTDTQYF.

On this clonotype: One base away lies a much larger clone, so this may be a sequencing read error. The chain employs TRBV10-3 and TRBJ2-1, with TRBD1 matching over 7 bases. This CDR3 comprises 15 residues. Germline assignment: CDR1 ENHRY and CDR2 SYGVKD. CDR3 DNA sequence: TGTGCCATCGGTGAGTCCCGGGACAGACACAATGAGCAGTTCTTC. Its protein product is CAIGESRDRHNEQFF.

Comments on this clonotype: One end of the junction varies from germline; a read error may be responsible. The rearrangement uses TRBV28 and TRBJ2-3; weak D call: TRBD1 (5 bases). This CDR3 has 16 amino acids. The germline CDR1 and CDR2 sequences are MDHEN and SYDVKM. This CDR3 reads CASSSSSGSSTDTHYF. The CDR3 DNA reads TGTGCCAGCAGTTCCTCCTCAGGGTCGAGCACAGATACGCATTATTTT.

The gene calls are TRBV11-3 and TRBJ2-1; 9 positions agree with TRBD2. V lost 7 bases to trimming and J lost 3 bases; unmatched junction nucleotides: 13. Looked up from germline, CDR1 is SGHNT and CDR2 is YENEEA. This CDR3 spans 17 amino acids. This chain's CDR3 is CASNATWASGIYNEQFF. The CDR3 DNA follows: TGTGCCAGCAACGCAACCTGGGCTAGCGGGATCTACAATGAGCAGTTCTTC. The variable domain in full, with the rest retrieved from reference TRBV11-3 and TRBJ2-1, is EAGVVQSPRYKIIEKKQPVAFWCNPISGHNTLYWYLQNLGQGPELLIRYENEEAVDDSQLPKDRFSAERLKGVDSTLKIQPAELGDSAVYLCASNATWASGIYNEQFFGPGTRLTVL.

Many counts were recorded for this clonotype. V and J are TRBV6-1 and TRBJ2-7; 8 bases align to TRBD2. The CDR3 covers 13 residues. V trimming: 7 bases; J trimming: 3 bases; junction bases outside the gene matches: 5. Germline-derived CDR1 and CDR2 are MNHNS and SASEGT. CDR3 loop: CASNERELYEQYF. The CDR3 region has the DNA TGTGCCAGCAATGAGCGGGAGCTCTACGAGCAGTACTTC.

Of note for this clonotype: A junction boundary mismatches the germline segment, possibly from a read error. This sequence joins TRBV4-1 and TRBJ2-4, with 9 bases identical to TRBD1. Germline values: CDR1 MGHRA, CDR2 YSYEKL. The CDR3 contains 19 residues. The CDR3 nucleotides are TGCGCTAGCAGCCGACCACAAGCCGGGACAGGGCTAGCCAAAAACATTCAGTACTTC. It yields the protein CASSRPQAGTGLAKNIQYF.

Of note for this clonotype: This sequence may be a read error, since a much larger clone differs from it by one base. This CDR3 is CASSESGGLKTEAFF. CDR3 in DNA: TGCGCCAGCAGTGAGTCGGGGGGCCTGAAGACTGAAGCTTTCTTT. This rearrangement joins TRBV10-2 to TRBJ1-1, with D perhaps matching TRBD1 (6 bases). Germline V gene lookup returns CDR1 WSHSY and CDR2 SAAADI. The CDR3 totals 15 residues.